The 8 T cell receptor beta chains given below trace back to one sample, sequenced in a study of blood T cells in healthy people across ages. With a J-beta primer mix and a sample-barcoded 5' primer, a second PCR ran about 7 to 12 cycles. TCRdb ran MiXCR on the 5' RACE reads and lists one entry per CDR3 protein. The sample lists fewer than 950,000 distinct CDR3 sequences, 30% to 45% occurring once. The sequencing sample was made of blood. These receptors were collected from a man aged 18 to 29 in good health.

The chain employs TRBV4-3 and TRBJ1-3; TRBD1 is a possible D gene (5 bases). CDR1 is LGHNA and CDR2 is YSLEER in the germline V gene. The CDR3 runs to 17 residues. V dropped 3 bases and J dropped 1 base, with 16 bases sitting between them. The CDR3 region is CASSQEGISGSGNTIYF. CDR3 bases: TGCGCCAGCAGCCAGGAGGGGATCTCAGGGTCTGGAAACACCATATATTTT.

The rearrangement links TRBV29-1 to TRBJ2-5, with D possibly being TRBD2 (5 bases). Trimming removed 7 bases from V and 5 bases from J, with 11 bases in between. CDR1 is SQVTM and CDR2 is ANQGSEA in the germline V gene. CDR3 length equals 11 residues. In DNA, the CDR3 is TGCAGCGAAGGGAGTTCGGAGACCCAGTACTTC. This codes for CSEGSSETQYF.

This clonotype was seen only a few times. This rearrangement joins TRBV6-6 to TRBJ2-1; 12 bases align to TRBD2. The V segment lost 9 bases and the J segment 4 bases; nucleotides outside the gene matches: 7. Germline V gene sequence: CDR1 MNHNY, CDR2 SVGAGI (reference sequence). This CDR3 has 15 amino acids. The CDR3 region has the DNA TGTGCCAGTAAATCTAGCGGGGGGGAATACAATGAGCAGTTCTTC. Translation gives CASKSSGGEYNEQFF.

This chain joins TRBV5-6 and TRBJ1-5; D may be TRBD1 (5 bases). CDR3 length: 15 amino acids. In germline, CDR1 is SGHDT, CDR2 YYEEEE. Deletions cut 5 bases from V and 4 bases from J, with 16 bases between. The CDR3 region has the DNA TGTGCCAGCAGTAGGGGCACCGGAGTGAATCAGCCCCAGCATTTT. It codes for CASSRGTGVNQPQHF.

This clonotype was counted only a few times. V usage is TRBV6-5 and J usage is TRBJ1-2; possibly TRBD1 for D (5 bases). The CDR3 covers 14 residues. Germline CDR1 and CDR2: MNHEY and SVGAGI. Trimming removed 0 bases at V and 3 bases at J, with 8 bases between. Here the CDR3 reads CASSYSVGDYGYTF. The CDR3 region has the DNA TGTGCCAGCAGTTACTCGGTAGGGGACTATGGCTACACCTTC.

This clonotype was observed a handful of times. The CDR3 is CSVEEVGDAFF. The CDR3 nucleotides read TGCAGCGTTGAGGAGGTGGGAGATGCTTTCTTT. J is TRBJ1-1 and V is TRBV29-1; D gene uncertain. The CDR3 is 11 amino acids. V was shortened by 3 bases and J by 11 bases, with 13 bases between the two germline ends. Looked up from germline, CDR1 is SQVTM and CDR2 is ANQGSEA. The full variable domain, its missing parts supplied by reference TRBV29-1 and TRBJ1-1, is SAVISQKPSRDICQRGTSLTIQCQVDSQVTMMFWYRQQPGQSLTLIATANQGSEATYESGFVIDKFPISRPNLTFSTLTVSNMSPEDSSIYLCSVEEVGDAFFGQGTRLTVV.

V usage is TRBV14 and J usage is TRBJ2-5; 10 nucleotides line up with TRBD1. This CDR3 comprises 15 residues. Germline V CDR1 and CDR2: SGHDN, FVKESK. The J segment lost 11 bases and the V segment lost 4 bases, leaving 13 bases of the junction unmatched. CDR3 coding DNA: TGTGCCAGCAGCCCGTGGGACAGGGGTAGAGATGAGCAGTACTTC. Its translation: CASSPWDRGRDEQYF.

This clonotype was counted only a few times. The chain combines TRBV18 with TRBJ1-2; D is possibly TRBD1 (6 bases). Trimming took off 3 bases at V and 2 bases at J, with 10 bases between the two ends. CDR1 is KGHSH, CDR2 LQKENI, per germline. This CDR3 region has 14 residues. The CDR3 protein is CASSPSQGNYGYTF. The DNA for the CDR3 is TGTGCCAGCTCACCCTCGCAGGGGAACTATGGCTACACCTTC.